The rows below give T cell receptor beta chains drawn from one sample of a study of T-cell reconstitution after alpha-beta-depleted transplantation in children. TCRdb called the PCR reads again in MiXCR, with one record for every CDR3 protein. The table has nearly 350,000 distinct CDR3 sequences, roughly 16% seen once. The input for sequencing was PBMCs, mostly from graft donor cells, taken 360 days after TCRalphabeta/CD19-depleted stem cell transplant. The source is a male patient aged 2-9 years who had a stem cell transplant for acute lymphoblastic leukemia, so the T cells may come from the graft donor. The CDR3 runs from the conserved cysteine through the conserved F or W. The D gene is left open where the match is weak. Clone size is given for some rows only: seen once, a few or many times, or a class if the clone is expanded.

DNA: TGTGCCAGCAGCTTCGGGGGGCTGGCCCCTAACACAGATACGCAGTATTTT
CDR3: CASSFGGLAPNTDTQYF
D: .
J: TRBJ2-3
V: TRBV5-6
size: few

DNA: TGCAGTGCTAAGGGTCCAAGTCAGCCCCAGCATTTT
CDR3: CSAKGPSQPQHF
D: .
J: TRBJ1-5
V: TRBV20-1
size: .

DNA: TGCAGTGCTAGACCCACCGGGACGCTGGATACTGAAGCTTTCTTT
CDR3: CSARPTGTLDTEAFF
D: .
J: TRBJ1-1
V: TRBV20-1
size: .

DNA: TGTGCCACCGAAATCATTAGCGGTAGCACAGATACGCAGTATTTT
CDR3: CATEIISGSTDTQYF
D: .
J: TRBJ2-3
V: TRBV28
size: .

DNA: TGTGCCAGCAGCTCTAGTGGGGACAGGGGGCCTTTCCTACATTTTAACTATGGCTACACCTTC
CDR3: CASSSSGDRGPFLHFNYGYTF
D: TRBD1
J: TRBJ1-2
V: TRBV9
size: .

DNA: TGTGCCAGCAGTTCCCTCCACGTTCCTACTAGCTCCCAGCAGTACTTC
CDR3: CASSSLHVPTSSQQYF
D: .
J: TRBJ2-7
V: TRBV6-2/TRBV6-3
size: .

DNA: TGTGCCAGCAGCTTAGGGTTGACTAGCGGAGCCTACAATGAGCAGTTCTTC
CDR3: CASSLGLTSGAYNEQFF
D: TRBD2
J: TRBJ2-1
V: TRBV11-3
size: many

DNA: TGTGCCAGCAGTTTCCGGGGACAGGGGGGGAACATTCAGTACTTC
CDR3: CASSFRGQGGNIQYF
D: TRBD1
J: TRBJ2-4
V: TRBV28
size: .

DNA: TGTGCCAGCAGTTCCTCCCTACCCGGGGGTGCCGGCGAGCAGTACTTC
CDR3: CASSSSLPGGAGEQYF
D: .
J: TRBJ2-7
V: TRBV12-3/TRBV12-4
size: many

DNA: TGCGCCAGCAGCCAATCCCCTAAGCGCCCTGGGGAGACCCAGTACTTC
CDR3: CASSQSPKRPGETQYF
D: .
J: TRBJ2-5
V: TRBV4-1
size: many

DNA: TGTGCCAGCAGCTTAGTACCCGGACCAAATTACGAGCAGTACTTC
CDR3: CASSLVPGPNYEQYF
D: .
J: TRBJ2-7
V: TRBV7-2
size: .

DNA: TGCAGCGTTGATACTGGTGGCGGAAACTACGAGCAGTACTTC
CDR3: CSVDTGGGNYEQYF
D: .
J: TRBJ2-7
V: TRBV29-1
size: few

DNA: TGTGCCAGCTCCCCCCTAGCTCTCGCTGGGGAGCAGTACTTC
CDR3: CASSPLALAGEQYF
D: .
J: TRBJ2-7
V: TRBV18
size: few